This TCR beta chain was recovered during a study of tissue T cells after allogeneic stem cell transplantation. Study-wide results and caveats: Motif-based clustering found tissue-specific repertoire signatures shared across patients, though few clones were shared.

About this clone: Its matching antigen is unknown.

There are 16 residues in the CDR3. Germline V CDR1 and CDR2: LGHNT, FRNRAP. V was clipped by 4 bases and J by 2 bases; unmatched bases: 5. Sequencing used immunoSEQ multiplex PCR; TCRdb keeps in-frame clones, though not all of them. Found here are around 2,700 clones, roughly 72% of them singletons; the top ten hold roughly 15%. Enrolled prospectively were adult allogeneic hematopoietic cell transplant recipients whose graft-versus-host disease was steroid-refractory. The sequence was obtained from a male patient older than 55 with steroid-refractory graft-versus-host disease after an allogeneic stem cell transplant. The graft donor may be the source of some T cells. The chain links TRBV12-5 to TRBJ2-5; 12 bases align to TRBD2. Material: colon tissue, obtained at autopsy. The CDR3 nucleotides are TGTGCTAGTGGTTCGGGACTAGCGGGTATACAAGAGACCCAGTACTTC. It translates to CASGSGLAGIQETQYF.